The source of this TCR beta chain is a study of blood T cells in healthy people across ages. On this clonotype: Its target is not known.

Donors each provided about 10 milliliters of peripheral blood. Study conclusions and caveats: Naive T cell percentage showed a strong correlation with the diversity of TCR beta.

Germline V gene lookup returns CDR1 SGHKS and CDR2 YYEKEE (reference sequence). This CDR3 contains 14 residues. Next came a second PCR, run for about 7 to 12 cycles, which used a sample-barcoded 5' primer along with a J-beta primer mix. TCRdb re-analysed the 5' RACE reads in MiXCR, keeping a single row per CDR3 protein. The table records fewer than 2 million distinct CDR3 sequences, about 39% of them present only once. This chain uses TRBV5-5 with TRBJ2-4; 8 bases line up with TRBD2. The tail of the sequence fits TRBJ2-7 better, so the J call may be wrong. Sequenced input: blood. This receptor was identified in a human donor in good health. The CDR3 loop reads CASSCGGLEYEQYF. CDR3 sequence (DNA): TGTGCCAGCAGCTGCGGGGGGCTCGAGTACGAGCAGTACTTC.